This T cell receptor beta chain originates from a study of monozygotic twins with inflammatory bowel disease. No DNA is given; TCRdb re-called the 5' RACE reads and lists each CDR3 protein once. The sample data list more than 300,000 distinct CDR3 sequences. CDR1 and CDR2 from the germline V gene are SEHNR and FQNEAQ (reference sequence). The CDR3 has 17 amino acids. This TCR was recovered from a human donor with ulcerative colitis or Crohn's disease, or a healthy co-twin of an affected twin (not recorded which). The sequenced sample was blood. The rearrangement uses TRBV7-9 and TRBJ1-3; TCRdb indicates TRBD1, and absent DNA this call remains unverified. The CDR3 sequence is CASSLGQGHPSGNTIYF.